This T cell receptor beta chain was documented in a study of blood T cells in healthy people across ages. The CDR3 consists of 14 residues. Germline lookup yields CDR1 SGHRS and CDR2 YFSETQ. Together with a sample-barcoded 5' primer, a J-beta primer mix was included in a second PCR lasting about 7 to 11 cycles. Each of the cDNA molecules was tagged by a template-switch adaptor with 12 random nucleotides. MiXCR, run by TCRdb on the 5' RACE reads, gives a single entry per CDR3 protein. The sample contains roughly 800,000 distinct CDR3 sequences, about 53% of which appear only once. This sequence joins TRBV5-1 and TRBJ2-7; 7 bases align to TRBD1. The DNA end favors TRBJ2-5, so the J call may be wrong. This clonotype originated in a man older than 75 in good health. The sample taken for sequencing was blood. The CDR3 protein is CASYLGTVEETQYF. The CDR3 bases are TGCGCCAGCTACCTGGGGACAGTTGAAGAGACCCAGTACTTC.